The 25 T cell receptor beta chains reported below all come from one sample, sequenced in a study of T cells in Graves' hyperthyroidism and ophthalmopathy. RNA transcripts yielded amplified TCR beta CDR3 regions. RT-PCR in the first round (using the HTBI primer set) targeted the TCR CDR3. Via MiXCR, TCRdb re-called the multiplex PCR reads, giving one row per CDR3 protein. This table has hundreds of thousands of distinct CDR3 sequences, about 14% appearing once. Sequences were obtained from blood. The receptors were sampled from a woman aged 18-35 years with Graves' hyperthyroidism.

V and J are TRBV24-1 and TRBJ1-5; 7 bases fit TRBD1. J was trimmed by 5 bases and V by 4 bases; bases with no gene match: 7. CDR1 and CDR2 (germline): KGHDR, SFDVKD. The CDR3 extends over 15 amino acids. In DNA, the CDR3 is TGTGCCACCAGTGACCCTCCTCAGGGGGATCAGCCCCAGCATTTT. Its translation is CATSDPPQGDQPQHF.

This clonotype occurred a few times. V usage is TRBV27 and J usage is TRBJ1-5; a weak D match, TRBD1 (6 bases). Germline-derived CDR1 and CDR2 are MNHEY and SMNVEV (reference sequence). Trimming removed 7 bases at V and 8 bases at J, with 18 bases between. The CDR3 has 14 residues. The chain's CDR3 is CASKPLTGSKPQHF. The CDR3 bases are TGTGCCAGCAAACCTTTAACAGGGTCGAAGCCCCAGCATTTT.

The CDR3 spells CSASSRTGRSYGYTF. The CDR3 nucleotides are TGCAGTGCTAGTAGCCGAACAGGGAGGAGTTATGGCTACACCTTC. The chain employs TRBV20-1 and TRBJ1-2; possibly TRBD1 for D (6 bases). Germline CDR1 is DFQATT and CDR2 is SNEGSKA (reference sequence). The V end lost 3 bases, the J end lost 5 bases, and 19 bases lay between the germline ends. CDR3 length: 15 residues.

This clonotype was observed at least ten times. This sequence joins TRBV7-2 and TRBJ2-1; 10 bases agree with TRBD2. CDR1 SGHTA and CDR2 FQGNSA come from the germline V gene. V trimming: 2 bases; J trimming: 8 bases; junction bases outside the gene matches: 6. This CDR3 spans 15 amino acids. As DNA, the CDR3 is TGTGCCAGCAGCTTACAGGCTAGCGGGAGTTATGAGCAGTTCTTC. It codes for CASSLQASGSYEQFF. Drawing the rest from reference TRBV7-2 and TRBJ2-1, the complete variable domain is GAGVSQSPSNKVTEKGKDVELRCDPISGHTALYWYRQSLGQGLEFLIYFQGNSAPDKSGLPSDRFSAERTGGSVSTLTIQRTQQEDSAVYLCASSLQASGSYEQFFGPGTRLTVL.

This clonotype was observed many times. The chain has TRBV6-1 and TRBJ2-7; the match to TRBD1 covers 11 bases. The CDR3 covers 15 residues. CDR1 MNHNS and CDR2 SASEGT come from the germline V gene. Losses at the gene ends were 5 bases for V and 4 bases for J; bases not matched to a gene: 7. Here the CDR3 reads CASSSGQGARYEQYF. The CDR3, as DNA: TGTGCCAGCAGTTCCGGACAGGGGGCGAGATACGAGCAGTACTTC.

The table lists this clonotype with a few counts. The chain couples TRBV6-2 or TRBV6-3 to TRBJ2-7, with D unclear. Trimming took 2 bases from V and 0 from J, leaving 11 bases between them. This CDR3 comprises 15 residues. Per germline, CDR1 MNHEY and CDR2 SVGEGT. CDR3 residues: CASSYLAGFSYEQYF. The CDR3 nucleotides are TGTGCCAGCAGTTACCTCGCCGGGTTCTCCTACGAGCAGTACTTC.

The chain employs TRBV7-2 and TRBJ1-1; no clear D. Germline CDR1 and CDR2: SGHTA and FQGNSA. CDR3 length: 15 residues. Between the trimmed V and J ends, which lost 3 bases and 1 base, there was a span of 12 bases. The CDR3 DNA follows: TGTGCCAGCAGCTTTTCCCCGGCGGCGAACACTGAAGCTTTCTTT. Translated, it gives CASSFSPAANTEAFF. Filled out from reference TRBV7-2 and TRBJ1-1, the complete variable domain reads GAGVSQSPSNKVTEKGKDVELRCDPISGHTALYWYRQSLGQGLEFLIYFQGNSAPDKSGLPSDRFSAERTGGSVSTLTIQRTQQEDSAVYLCASSFSPAANTEAFFGQGTRLTVV.

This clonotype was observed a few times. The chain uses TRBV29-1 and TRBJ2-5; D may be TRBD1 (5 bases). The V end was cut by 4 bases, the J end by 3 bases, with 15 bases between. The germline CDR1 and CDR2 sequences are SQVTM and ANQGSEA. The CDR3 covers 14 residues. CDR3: CSVGRVLRKETQYF. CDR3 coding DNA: TGCAGCGTTGGCAGGGTCCTTAGGAAAGAGACCCAGTACTTC.

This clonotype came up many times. CDR3 DNA: TGCAGTGCTAGAGGGGGAGTCCTGAACACTGAAGCTTTCTTT. Encoded protein: CSARGGVLNTEAFF. The chain employs TRBV20-1 and TRBJ1-1; no clear D. The CDR3 runs 14 residues. Trimming shortened V by 1 base and J by 0 bases, and 9 bases separated the two germline ends. Germline V gives CDR1 DFQATT, CDR2 SNEGSKA (reference sequence).

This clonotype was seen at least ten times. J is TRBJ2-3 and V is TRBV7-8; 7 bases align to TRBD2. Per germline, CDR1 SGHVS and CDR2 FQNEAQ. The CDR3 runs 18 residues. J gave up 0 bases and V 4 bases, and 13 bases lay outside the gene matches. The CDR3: CASSSPGVVRGSTDTQYF. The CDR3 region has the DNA TGTGCCAGCAGCTCCCCCGGGGTGGTGCGGGGGAGCACAGATACGCAGTATTTT.

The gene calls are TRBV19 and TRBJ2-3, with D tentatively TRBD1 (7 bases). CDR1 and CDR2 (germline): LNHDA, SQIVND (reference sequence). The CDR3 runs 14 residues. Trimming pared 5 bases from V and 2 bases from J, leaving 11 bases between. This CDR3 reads CASSAGGHTDTQYF. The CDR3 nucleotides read TGTGCCAGTAGTGCAGGGGGGCACACAGATACGCAGTATTTT.

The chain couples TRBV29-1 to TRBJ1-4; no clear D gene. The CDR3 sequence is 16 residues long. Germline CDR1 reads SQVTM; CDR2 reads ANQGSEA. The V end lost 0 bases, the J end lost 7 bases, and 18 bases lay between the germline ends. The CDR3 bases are TGCAGCGTTGAAGACCTGGGAGGGAAGGGTTCTGAAAAACTGTTTTTT. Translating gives CSVEDLGGKGSEKLFF.

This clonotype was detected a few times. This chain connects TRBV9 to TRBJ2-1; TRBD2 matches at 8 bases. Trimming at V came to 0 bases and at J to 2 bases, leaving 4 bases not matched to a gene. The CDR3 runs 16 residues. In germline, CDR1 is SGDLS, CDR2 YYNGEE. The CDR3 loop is CASSVGSGVAYNEQFF. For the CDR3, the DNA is TGTGCCAGCAGCGTAGGTAGCGGGGTAGCCTACAATGAGCAGTTCTTC.

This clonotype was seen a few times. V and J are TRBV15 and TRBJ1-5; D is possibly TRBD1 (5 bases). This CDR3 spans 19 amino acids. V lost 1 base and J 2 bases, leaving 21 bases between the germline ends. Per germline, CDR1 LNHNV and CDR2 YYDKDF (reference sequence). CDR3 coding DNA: TGTGCCACCAGCAGAGTTGACAGACCCAGGTCGTTCGGCAATCAGCCCCAGCATTTT. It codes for CATSRVDRPRSFGNQPQHF.

The CDR3 nucleotides are TGTGCCAGCGCGTCCGGGGGGACGGAGACCCAGTACTTC. It encodes CASASGGTETQYF. The V gene is TRBV12-3 or TRBV12-4, the J gene TRBJ2-5; the match to TRBD2 covers 7 bases. This CDR3 has 13 amino acids. V dropped 8 bases and J dropped 5; count of bases not matched to a gene: 8.

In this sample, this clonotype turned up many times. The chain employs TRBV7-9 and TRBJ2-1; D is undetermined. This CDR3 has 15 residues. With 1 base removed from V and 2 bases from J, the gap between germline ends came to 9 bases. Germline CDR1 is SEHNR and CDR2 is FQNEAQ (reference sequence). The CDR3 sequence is CASSLGLTTYNEQFF. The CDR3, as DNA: TGTGCCAGCAGCTTAGGCCTGACGACCTACAATGAGCAGTTCTTC. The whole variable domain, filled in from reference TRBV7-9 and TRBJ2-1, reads DTGVSQNPRHKITKRGQNVTFRCDPISEHNRLYWYRQTLGQGPEFLTYFQNEAQLEKSRLLSDRFSAERPKGSFSTLEIQRTEQGDSAMYLCASSLGLTTYNEQFFGPGTRLTVL.

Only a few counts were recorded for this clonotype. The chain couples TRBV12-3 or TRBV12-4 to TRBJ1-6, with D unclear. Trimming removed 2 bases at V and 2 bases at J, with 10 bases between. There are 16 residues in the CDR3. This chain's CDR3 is CASSLNGRPYNSPLHF. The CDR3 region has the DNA TGTGCCAGCAGTTTAAATGGGAGACCCTATAATTCACCCCTCCACTTT.

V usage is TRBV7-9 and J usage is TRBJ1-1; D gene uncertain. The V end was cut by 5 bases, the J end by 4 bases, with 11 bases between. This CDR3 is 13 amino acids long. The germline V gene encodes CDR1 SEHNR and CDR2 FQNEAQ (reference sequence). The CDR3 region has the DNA TGTGCCAGCAGCCACTACAGCGGCACTGAAGCTTTCTTT. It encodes CASSHYSGTEAFF.

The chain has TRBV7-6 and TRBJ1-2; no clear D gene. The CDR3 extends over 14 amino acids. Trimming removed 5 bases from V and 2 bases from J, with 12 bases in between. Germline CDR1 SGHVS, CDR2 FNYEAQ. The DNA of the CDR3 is TGTGCCAGCAGCCCTCGAATTCAAAACTATGGCTACACCTTC. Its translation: CASSPRIQNYGYTF.

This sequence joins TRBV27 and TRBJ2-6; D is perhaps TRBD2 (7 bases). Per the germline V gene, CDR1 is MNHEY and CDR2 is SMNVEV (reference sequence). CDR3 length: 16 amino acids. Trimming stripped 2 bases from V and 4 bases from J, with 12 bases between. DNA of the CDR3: TGTGCCAGCAGTTTAGGGGGGGCGCACGGGGCCAACGTCCTGACTTTC. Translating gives CASSLGGAHGANVLTF.

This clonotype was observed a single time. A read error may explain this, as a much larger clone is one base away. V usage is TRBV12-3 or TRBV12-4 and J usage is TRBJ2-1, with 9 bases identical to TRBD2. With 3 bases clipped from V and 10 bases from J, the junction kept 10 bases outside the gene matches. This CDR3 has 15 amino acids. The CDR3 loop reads CASSLVGGGVGEQFF. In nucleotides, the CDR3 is TGTGCCAGCAGTTTGGTGGGCGGGGGGGTTGGGGAGCAGTTCTTC.

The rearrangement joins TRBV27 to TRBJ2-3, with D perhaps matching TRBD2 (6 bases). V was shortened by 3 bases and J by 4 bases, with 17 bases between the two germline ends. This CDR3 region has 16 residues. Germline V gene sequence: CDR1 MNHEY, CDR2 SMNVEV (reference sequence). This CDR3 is CASSLERARIPDTQYF. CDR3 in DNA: TGTGCCAGCAGTTTGGAGCGGGCTAGGATTCCAGATACGCAGTATTTT.

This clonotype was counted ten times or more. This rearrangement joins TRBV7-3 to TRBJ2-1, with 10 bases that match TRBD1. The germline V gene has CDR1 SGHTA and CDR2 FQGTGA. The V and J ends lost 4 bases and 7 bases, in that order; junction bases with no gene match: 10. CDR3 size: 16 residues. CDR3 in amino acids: CASSSTGGLLSNEQFF. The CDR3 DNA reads TGTGCCAGCAGCTCGACAGGGGGCCTGTTAAGTAATGAGCAGTTCTTC.

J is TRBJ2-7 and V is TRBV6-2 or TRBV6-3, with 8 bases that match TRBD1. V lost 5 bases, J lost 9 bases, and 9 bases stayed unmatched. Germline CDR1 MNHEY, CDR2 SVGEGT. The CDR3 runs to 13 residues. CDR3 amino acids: CASSPRQGIPQYF. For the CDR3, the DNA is TGTGCCAGCAGTCCTCGACAGGGGATTCCGCAGTACTTC.

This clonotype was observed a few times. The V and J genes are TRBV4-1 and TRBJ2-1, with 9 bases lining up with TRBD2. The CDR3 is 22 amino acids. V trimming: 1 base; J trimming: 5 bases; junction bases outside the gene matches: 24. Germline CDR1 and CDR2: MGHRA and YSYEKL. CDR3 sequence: CASSQGDYSGSKVTPRHNEQFF. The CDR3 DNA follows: TGCGCCAGCAGCCAAGGGGACTATAGCGGGAGTAAGGTTACCCCCCGGCACAATGAGCAGTTCTTC.